This entry lists 21 T cell receptor beta chains sequenced from one sample in a study of CD8+ T cells in alopecia areata. Treatment noted: oral pan-JAK inhibitor, 5-10 mg twice daily. It was cDNA, reverse transcribed from extracted RNA, that served as the sequencing template. Libraries were prepared by immunoSEQ multiplex PCR; TCRdb keeps only in-frame clonotypes and omits some of them. The data show 100,000 to 150,000 clones, around 60% seen once. Sequenced material: CD4+ T cells sorted from blood, taken at week 4, from a patient treated with tofacitinib. All receptors come from a human donor with alopecia areata.

The chain carries TRBV6-5 and TRBJ2-1, with 9 nucleotides matching TRBD1. The CDR3 contains 14 residues. Germline lookup yields CDR1 MNHEY and CDR2 SVGAGI. Germline trimming cut 7 bases from V and 8 bases from J; bases unmatched to any gene: 9. The CDR3 region has the DNA TGTGCCAGCATATCCGGGACAGGGTACCATGAGCAGTTCTTC. The encoded protein is CASISGTGYHEQFF.

The V gene is TRBV7-9, the J gene TRBJ2-2; D is unresolved. CDR1 and CDR2 (germline): SEHNR, FQNEAQ (reference sequence). This CDR3 has 12 residues. The V end lost 5 bases, the J end lost 7 bases, and 8 bases lay between the germline ends. The CDR3 DNA reads TGTGCCAGCAGCCCGCCCCTCGGGGAGCTGTTTTTT. Translating gives CASSPPLGELFF.

This clone came up a few times. The V and J genes are TRBV19 and TRBJ1-1, with no clear D. Germline CDR1 LNHDA, CDR2 SQIVND (reference sequence). This CDR3 contains 15 residues. The V end was cut by 4 bases, the J end by 1 base, with 13 bases between. CDR3 amino acids: CASSSGSYTNTEAFF. As DNA, the CDR3 is TGTGCCAGTAGTAGTGGCAGTTATACGAACACTGAAGCTTTCTTT.

The genes are TRBV2 and TRBJ1-2; D gene uncertain. Per germline, CDR1 SNHLY and CDR2 FYNNEI. The CDR3 contains 13 residues. Trimming took 3 bases from V and 2 from J, leaving 7 bases between them. Written as DNA, the CDR3 is TGTGCCAGCAGTGACCGGGAAAACTATGGCTACACCTTC. Amino acids: CASSDRENYGYTF.

This clone was seen at least ten times. The chain's CDR3 is CSGQGQVEAFF. The CDR3 DNA is TGCAGCGGCCAAGGTCAGGTTGAAGCTTTCTTT. The rearrangement uses TRBV29-1 and TRBJ1-1; D is uncertain. Trimming took off 7 bases at V and 7 bases at J, with 13 bases between the two ends. Germline values: CDR1 SQVTM, CDR2 ANQGSEA. The CDR3 is made up of 11 amino acids.

V gene TRBV29-1 combines with J gene TRBJ1-2, with D maybe TRBD1 (5 bases). This CDR3 is built from 11 residues. V gave up 6 bases and J gave up 6 bases, with 11 bases separating them. The germline V gene encodes CDR1 SQVTM and CDR2 ANQGSEA. The CDR3 sequence is CSVEGRNGYTF. As DNA, the CDR3 is TGCAGCGTGGAGGGGAGAAATGGCTACACCTTC.

Only a few counts were recorded for this clone. The V and J genes are TRBV13 and TRBJ1-1; no definite D call. The CDR3 totals 14 residues. Germline CDR1 and CDR2: PRHDT and FYEKMQ (reference sequence). V was cut by 3 bases and J by 2 bases, with 10 bases left in between. CDR3 DNA: TGTGCCAGCAGCTTGCGTTCGGGTAACACTGAAGCTTTCTTT. Its protein product is CASSLRSGNTEAFF.

The chain recombines TRBV4-2 with TRBJ1-6, with a possible D match to TRBD1 (5 bases). This CDR3 is built from 16 residues. Germline V gene data show CDR1 as LGHNA and CDR2 as YNFKEQ. The V and J ends lost 2 bases and 13 bases respectively, with 21 bases between them. In DNA, the CDR3 is TGTGCCAGCAGCCAAAGGGGACGGACACTTGCTTCCCCCCTCCACTTT. Encoded protein: CASSQRGRTLASPLHF.

In its sample, this clone was seen a few times. This chain links TRBV30 with TRBJ2-5; the D is unclear. V was pared by 5 bases and J by 4 bases, with 8 bases between. Germline-derived CDR1 and CDR2 are GTSNPN and SVGIG (reference sequence). The CDR3 totals 11 residues. The CDR3 here is CAWELLETQYF. The CDR3 DNA is TGTGCCTGGGAGCTGCTAGAGACCCAGTACTTC.

This chain uses TRBV30 with TRBJ2-7; no firm D call. Trimming cost V 8 bases and J 3 bases, with 11 bases left between them. Germline lookup yields CDR1 GTSNPN and CDR2 SVGIG (reference sequence). The CDR3 is made up of 11 amino acids. CDR3 sequence (DNA): TGTGCCCTTATCCGCAACTACGAGCAGTACTTC. It codes for CALIRNYEQYF.

This clone was found many times. The J gene is TRBJ2-7, the V gene TRBV7-2; weak D call: TRBD2 (5 bases). The germline gives CDR1 SGHTA, CDR2 FQGNSA. The germline V and J ends were trimmed by 10 bases and 7 bases, with 14 bases remaining between them. The CDR3 sequence is 11 residues long. CDR3: CATREVGEQYF. The CDR3 nucleotides are TGTGCCACCCGGGAAGTGGGGGAGCAGTACTTC.

The chain joins TRBV7-9 to TRBJ1-2; D gene ambiguous. CDR1 and CDR2 (germline): SEHNR, FQNEAQ (reference sequence). The CDR3 has 14 residues. Trimming shortened V by 1 base and J by 1 base, and 7 bases separated the two germline ends. Written as DNA, the CDR3 is TGTGCCAGCAGCTTAGAAGTCGATAACTATGGCTACACCTTC. Protein: CASSLEVDNYGYTF.

This chain connects TRBV19 to TRBJ2-2; possibly TRBD1 or TRBD2 for D (5 bases each). V shed 6 bases and J shed 0 bases, with 14 bases lying between them. The CDR3 has 16 residues. Germline V gives CDR1 LNHDA, CDR2 SQIVND (reference sequence). The chain's CDR3 is CASRRAVGANTGELFF. The CDR3 DNA reads TGTGCCAGTAGACGCGCAGTGGGGGCGAACACCGGGGAGCTGTTTTTT.

The chain joins TRBV29-1 to TRBJ2-1; 12 positions agree with TRBD1. V was pared by 3 bases and J by 1 base, with 13 bases of the junction left unmatched. The CDR3 sequence is 19 residues long. Per the germline V gene, CDR1 is SQVTM and CDR2 is ANQGSEA. CDR3 sequence: CSVDTRDRGRLWSYNEQFF. As DNA, the CDR3 is TGCAGCGTTGACACTCGGGACAGGGGGCGTTTGTGGTCCTACAATGAGCAGTTCTTC.

The rearrangement uses TRBV5-4 and TRBJ2-1; weak D call: TRBD2 (7 bases). Trimming pared 0 bases from V and 5 bases from J, leaving 12 bases between. CDR3 length: 15 amino acids. Germline-derived CDR1 and CDR2 are SGHNT and YYREEE (reference sequence). CDR3 sequence: CASSLASGTNNEQFF. The CDR3 DNA is TGTGCCAGCAGCTTGGCCAGCGGGACAAACAATGAGCAGTTCTTC.

This clone was detected a few times. The genes are TRBV30 and TRBJ2-1; unclear D gene. The germline V gene encodes CDR1 GTSNPN and CDR2 SVGIG (reference sequence). The CDR3 loop spans 13 amino acids. With 0 bases removed from V and 2 bases from J, the gap between germline ends came to 5 bases. The CDR3 DNA sequence: TGTGCCTGGAGTGTGTGGACCTACAATGAGCAGTTCTTC. It specifies CAWSVWTYNEQFF.

The sample holds a few counts of this clone. The chain is built from TRBV29-1 and TRBJ2-5, with a possible D match to TRBD2 (5 bases). The CDR3 totals 13 residues. Germline loops: CDR1 SQVTM, CDR2 ANQGSEA. With 5 bases removed from V and 5 bases from J, the gap between germline ends came to 15 bases. CDR3 sequence (DNA): TGCAGCGTTTCAACGGGGAGCGGTGAGACCCAGTACTTC. Protein sequence: CSVSTGSGETQYF.

The V and J genes are TRBV15 and TRBJ2-7; the D gene is possibly TRBD1 (5 bases). Germline loops: CDR1 LNHNV, CDR2 YYDKDF (reference sequence). Trimming left V 5 bases short and J 2 bases short, with 10 bases between. The CDR3 covers 13 residues. The CDR3 is CATSRTGPYEQYF. The DNA of the CDR3 is TGTGCCACCAGCCGTACAGGACCCTACGAGCAGTACTTC. The full variable domain, rest sourced from reference TRBV15 and TRBJ2-7, is DAMVIQNPRYQVTQFGKPVTLSCSQTLNHNVMYWYQQKSSQAPKLLFHYYDKDFNNEADTPDNFQSRRPNTSFCFLDIRSPGLGDTAMYLCATSRTGPYEQYFGPGTRLTVT.

This clone has more than one count but fewer than ten. This chain links TRBV7-2 with TRBJ2-3; D ambiguous. The CDR3 is 13 amino acids. V lost 3 bases to trimming and J lost 0 bases, with 4 bases between them. Germline values: CDR1 SGHTA, CDR2 FQGNSA. CDR3 residues: CASSLESTDTQYF. The CDR3 nucleotides read TGTGCCAGCAGCTTGGAGAGCACAGATACGCAGTATTTT.

The gene calls are TRBV30 and TRBJ2-5, with TRBD1 matching 7 bases. Germline V gene data show CDR1 as GTSNPN and CDR2 as SVGIG (reference sequence). The CDR3 runs 14 residues. The V gene end was trimmed by 2 bases and the J gene end by 4 bases; junction bases not matched to a gene: 7. Here the CDR3 DNA reads TGTGCCTGGAGTCCTTCGGCAGGGGGAGAGACCCAGTACTTC. As protein: CAWSPSAGGETQYF.

The V and J genes are TRBV7-8 and TRBJ2-7, with TRBD2 matching over 13 bases. The germline CDR1 and CDR2 sequences are SGHVS and FQNEAQ. The trim removed 3 bases at V and 3 bases at J, leaving 8 bases unmatched. The CDR3 loop spans 17 amino acids. The chain's CDR3 is CASSFGLGLAGNYEQYF. DNA for the CDR3: TGTGCCAGCAGCTTCGGCCTGGGACTAGCGGGGAACTACGAGCAGTACTTC.